This T cell receptor beta chain comes out of a study of cytomegalovirus exposure and HLA in healthy donors. Study-level background: Roughly 80 million unique TCRs from HLA-typed donors were held in an early data release. Study-wide points: Previous analysis showed most TCR beta V segments were productive about 90% or about 30% of the time.

Germline V gives CDR1 SNHLY, CDR2 FYNNEI. This CDR3 has 13 residues. The V gene end was trimmed by 7 bases and the J gene end by 0 bases; junction bases not matched to a gene: 2. The PCR used 60 Vbeta and 13 Jbeta primers. The method was immunoSEQ multiplex PCR; TCRdb's version includes in-frame clones alone and lacks a portion of them. Among about 300,000 clones listed, around 86% were seen once. Regarding this clone: As yet, its antigen is unknown.

The V and J genes are TRBV2 and TRBJ2-7; 8 nucleotides align to TRBD2. This TCR was sampled from a man in his forties or fifties in good health and CMV-seropositive. Sequenced sample: PBMCs. CDR3 amino acids: CASTSGSSYEQYF. The CDR3 DNA reads as TGTGCCAGCACCAGCGGGAGCTCCTACGAGCAGTACTTC.